These 17 T cell receptor beta chains originate from one sample sequenced in a study of T cell clonotyping in hematopoietic cell transplantation. Sequencing used immunoSEQ multiplex PCR; TCRdb keeps in-frame clones, though not all of them. Of some 49,000 clones listed, about nine tenths were seen once; the top ten hold 5.9%. Time point meaning: recipient sample about 28 days before transplant, after cytoreduction. The sample was peripheral blood mononuclear cells, taken before stem cell transplant. These receptors were taken from a man in his 60s with biphenotypic leukemia. Some clones in this sample may be carry-over from other donors' samples.

The J gene is TRBJ1-2, the V gene TRBV30; TRBD1 aligns across 7 bases. This CDR3 spans 13 amino acids. CDR1 is GTSNPN and CDR2 is SVGIG in the germline V gene (reference sequence). The trim removed 1 base at V and 7 bases at J, leaving 6 bases unmatched. CDR3 region: CAWSANRGFGYTF. The DNA for the CDR3 is TGTGCCTGGAGTGCGAACAGGGGATTTGGCTACACCTTC.

This clone was seen a single time. The CDR3 DNA follows: TGTGCCAGCAGGAAAGAGCGGGCCGCCTACAATGAGCAGTTCTTC. Translation: CASRKERAAYNEQFF. The V gene is TRBV6-5, the J gene TRBJ2-1; perhaps TRBD2 as D (6 bases). V lost 6 bases and J 2 bases, leaving 14 bases between the germline ends. Germline V gene sequence: CDR1 MNHEY, CDR2 SVGAGI. The CDR3 length is 15 residues.

V and J are TRBV28 and TRBJ2-7; 12 positions agree with TRBD2. The germline V gene has CDR1 MDHEN and CDR2 SYDVKM. The V gene end was trimmed by 6 bases and the J gene end by 0 bases; junction bases not matched to a gene: 6. This CDR3 is 16 amino acids long. The CDR3 loop reads CASRNGLAGYSYEQYF. CDR3 nucleotide sequence: TGTGCCAGCAGAAATGGACTAGCGGGATACTCCTACGAGCAGTACTTC.

The rearrangement links TRBV5-1 to TRBJ2-7; 10 nucleotides align to TRBD2. Unmatched junction bases numbered 3, after V lost 3 bases and J lost 3 bases. CDR3 length equals 14 residues. The V gene's germline CDR1 is SGHRS and CDR2 YFSETQ. DNA of the CDR3: TGCGCCAGCAGCTCGGGACTAGCGCTCTACGAGCAGTACTTC. Translation: CASSSGLALYEQYF.

The J gene is TRBJ2-1, the V gene TRBV5-8; 10 bases align to TRBD1. CDR1 and CDR2 (germline): SGHTS, YDEGEE. The CDR3 loop spans 17 amino acids. Trimming removed 4 bases from V and 3 bases from J; junction bases left unmatched: 10. Here the CDR3 reads CASSPAGDRGSYNEQFF. The CDR3 DNA reads as TGTGCCAGCAGCCCGGCAGGGGACAGGGGAAGCTACAATGAGCAGTTCTTC.

In its sample, this clone is medium-sized (0.01 to 0.1%). The chain has TRBV11-1 and TRBJ2-1; TRBD1 or TRBD2 may be the D gene (5 bases each). V lost 0 bases and J lost 12, with 15 bases in between. From germline, CDR1 is SGHAT and CDR2 FQDESV (reference sequence). The CDR3 totals 14 residues. CDR3 loop: CASSLAGPRLAQFF. CDR3 in DNA: TGTGCCAGCAGCTTAGCGGGACCCCGACTGGCGCAGTTCTTC.

The chain links TRBV5-1 to TRBJ2-3; D is perhaps TRBD2 (5 bases). In germline, CDR1 is SGHRS, CDR2 YFSETQ. V shed 4 bases and J shed 8 bases, with 17 bases lying between them. The CDR3 is 14 amino acids. CDR3 region: CASSTGADRGTQYF. As DNA, the CDR3 is TGCGCCAGCAGCACCGGAGCCGACCGGGGTACGCAGTATTTT.

The chain links TRBV7-3 to TRBJ2-1; 13 nucleotides match TRBD2. V lost 5 bases and J lost 7; bases outside the gene matches: 8. This CDR3 comprises 16 residues. Germline-derived CDR1 and CDR2 are SGHTA and FQGTGA. The CDR3 sequence: CASSPSGLAGTNEQFF. Written as DNA, the CDR3 is TGTGCCAGCAGCCCCTCGGGACTAGCGGGAACTAATGAGCAGTTCTTC.

The chain is built from TRBV7-9 and TRBJ2-4, with TRBD1 as a possible D gene (5 bases). Germline V gives CDR1 SEHNR, CDR2 FQNEAQ (reference sequence). Trimming took off 4 bases at V and 1 base at J, with 20 bases between the two ends. The CDR3 is 18 residues long. CDR3 coding DNA: TGTGCCAGCAGCTCAGACGGCTTCAGGGAAACGGCCAAAAACATTCAGTACTTC. This sequence encodes CASSSDGFRETAKNIQYF.

The sample holds a few counts of this clone. This chain connects TRBV6-5 to TRBJ2-5; D may correspond to TRBD1 or TRBD2 (5 bases each). CDR1 MNHEY and CDR2 SVGAGI come from the germline V gene. V shed 10 bases and J shed 2 bases, with 17 bases lying between them. This CDR3 is 14 amino acids long. CDR3 in DNA: TGTGCCACCATAGGGAGACAGCCTCAAGAGACCCAGTACTTC. It translates to CATIGRQPQETQYF.

The rearrangement links TRBV10-3 to TRBJ2-2; perhaps TRBD1 as D (5 bases). V lost 9 bases, J lost 5 bases, and 13 bases lay in between. The CDR3 is 13 amino acids. Germline-derived CDR1 and CDR2 are ENHRY and SYGVKD. DNA of the CDR3: TGTGCCATTAAAAAGACAGCTACCGGGGAGCTGTTTTTT. It codes for CAIKKTATGELFF.

The rearrangement links TRBV25-1 to TRBJ2-2; no definite D call. Germline values: CDR1 MGHDK, CDR2 SYGVNS. V was trimmed by 3 bases and J by 5 bases, leaving 4 bases between them. The CDR3 runs to 12 residues. DNA of the CDR3: TGTGCCAGCAGTGATGGGACCGGGGAGCTGTTTTTT. Its translation is CASSDGTGELFF.

J is TRBJ2-7 and V is TRBV2, with 7 bases lining up with TRBD1. The CDR3 has 14 amino acids. With 7 bases clipped from V and 6 bases from J, the junction kept 12 bases outside the gene matches. CDR1 and CDR2 from the germline V gene are SNHLY and FYNNEI. The CDR3 loop reads CASIDDRVTLEQYF. Here the CDR3 DNA reads TGTGCCAGCATCGACGACAGGGTCACCCTCGAGCAGTACTTC. The whole variable domain, remainder taken from reference TRBV2 and TRBJ2-7, is EPEVTQTPSHQVTQMGQEVILRCVPISNHLYFYWYRQILGQKVEFLVSFYNNEISEKSEIFDDQFSVERPDGSNFTLKIRSTKLEDSAMYFCASIDDRVTLEQYFGPGTRLTVT.

The gene calls are TRBV7-9 and TRBJ2-7, with TRBD2 identical over 9 bases. Germline V gives CDR1 SEHNR, CDR2 FQNEAQ (reference sequence). The trim removed 3 bases at V and 2 bases at J, leaving 14 bases unmatched. This CDR3 is 18 amino acids long. The CDR3 DNA reads as TGTGCCAGCAGCTTCTTTGGCTATCGGACTAGCGCCGCCTACGAGCAGTACTTC. This encodes CASSFFGYRTSAAYEQYF.

The rearrangement links TRBV28 to TRBJ2-1; tentatively, D is TRBD2 (6 bases). CDR1 is MDHEN and CDR2 is SYDVKM in the germline V gene. V was pared by 4 bases and J by 4 bases, with 11 bases between. The CDR3 contains 14 residues. The CDR3 loop is CASSSGTPYNEQFF. CDR3 DNA sequence: TGTGCCAGCAGTTCCGGGACTCCATACAATGAGCAGTTCTTC.

The V and J genes are TRBV4-3 and TRBJ1-1, with TRBD1 as a possible D gene (5 bases). CDR1 and CDR2 (germline): LGHNA, YSLEER. This CDR3 contains 14 residues. V was trimmed by 0 bases and J by 12 bases, leaving 17 bases between them. CDR3 bases: TGCGCCAGCAGCCAAGATTCAGGGATGGGGGTGACTTTCTTT. Its protein product is CASSQDSGMGVTFF.

The chain recombines TRBV4-1 with TRBJ1-3; D is uncertain. This CDR3 is 15 amino acids long. Trimming shortened V by 5 bases and J by 0 bases, and 11 bases separated the two germline ends. Germline CDR1 MGHRA, CDR2 YSYEKL. CDR3 nucleotide sequence: TGCGCCAGCAGCAACACACCTAGCTCTGGAAACACCATATATTTT. Translation gives CASSNTPSSGNTIYF.